The source of this T cell receptor beta chain is a study of T cells after posttransplantation cyclophosphamide. Study outcomes and limitations: Donor CD8+ memory clones often dominated recipient blood repertoires at later times.

The table came from immunoSEQ multiplex PCR; TCRdb's copy has only in-frame clones and leaves some out. Altogether 30,000 to 40,000 clones were found in the sample, and no singletons occur. The CDR3 runs 17 residues. Germline lookup yields CDR1 MGHRA and CDR2 YSYEKL. Trimming removed 1 base at V and 0 bases at J, with 15 bases between. Many counts were recorded for this clone. The antigen is unknown. This receptor was taken from a man in his fifties or sixties in good health, CMV-negative, and a related stem cell transplant donor. This rearrangement joins TRBV4-1 to TRBJ1-1, with D possibly being TRBD1 (5 bases). The material sequenced was PBMCs. The CDR3 DNA sequence: TGCGCCAGCAGCCAAGGAGTTAAGGGGCCTGTGAACACTGAAGCTTTCTTT. Protein: CASSQGVKGPVNTEAFF.